The source of this T cell receptor (beta chain) is a study of neurological immune-mediated disorders. The length of the CDR3 is 14 residues. Germline CDR1 is LNHNV and CDR2 is YYDKDF (reference sequence). The V gene lost 1 base and the J gene lost 3 bases, with 7 bases spanning the gap. The sample's time point: longitudinal time-point 1 (baseline). The unsorted libraries were produced from 2 million PBMCs held at -80 C. This clonotype was detected many times. The making of cDNA relied on 5'RACE with 10-nucleotide random UMIs. Sequencing runs each generated in excess of 160 million TCR-beta sequences derived from 15-18 subjects. TCRdb recomputed calls from the 5' RACE reads with MiXCR, one row per CDR3 protein. The sample holds some 54,000 distinct CDR3 sequences, around 10% seen once.

This chain links TRBV15 with TRBJ2-1; D not certain. The sequenced sample was PBMCs. The TCR comes from a male donor with HTLV-1-associated myelopathy (HAM/TSP). The CDR3 protein is CATSRVDGYNEQFF. The CDR3 DNA follows: TGTGCCACCAGCAGAGTAGACGGCTACAATGAGCAGTTCTTC.